The clone carrying this T cell receptor beta chain was found a few times. What it binds is unknown. This sample is drawn from a study of cytomegalovirus exposure and HLA in healthy donors. Study-level findings and limits: Both high specificity and high sensitivity reportedly marked the classifier's diagnosis of cytomegalovirus status.

The repertoire was sequenced with immunoSEQ multiplex PCR; TCRdb's copy has only in-frame clones and lacks some. The data contain under 400,000 clones, around 90% of them singletons. The sample consisted of PBMCs. The clonotype was recovered from a man aged 30-40 years in good health and CMV-seronegative.

CDR3 DNA: TGTGCCAGCAGCTTAGGGACAGCCTACGAGCAGTACTTC. This gives the protein CASSLGTAYEQYF. The rearrangement uses TRBV7-7 and TRBJ2-7; tentatively, D is TRBD1 (6 bases). This CDR3 has 13 amino acids. The germline CDR1 and CDR2 sequences are SSHAT and FNYEAQ (reference sequence). Trimming pared 1 base from V and 2 bases from J, leaving 6 bases between.